This is a list of T cell receptor beta chains from one sample in a study of blood T cells in healthy people across ages. TCRdb called the 5' RACE reads again in MiXCR, with one record for every CDR3 protein. The sample has hundreds of thousands of distinct CDR3 sequences, approximately 48% seen once; the top ten hold roughly 19%. Material: blood. These receptors came from a man aged 55-75 years in good health. CDR3s include the opening cysteine and the closing phenylalanine or tryptophan. Each record gives: CDR3 protein, CDR3 DNA, V gene, D gene, clone size, J gene. A D gene is named only where the DNA matches it firmly. Clone size, where shown, is once, few, many, or a class for clones that have expanded.

CDR3 protein: CASSLRSSGYSYEQYF; CDR3 DNA: TGTGCCAGCAGCCTTCGGTCTAGCGGGTACTCCTACGAGCAGTACTTC; V gene: TRBV11-2; D gene: TRBD2; clone size: .; J gene: TRBJ2-7
CDR3 protein: CASSQRGTGSEGTDTQYF; CDR3 DNA: TGCGCCAGCAGCCAAAGGGGAACGGGCTCAGAAGGCACAGATACGCAGTATTTT; V gene: TRBV4-3; D gene: .; clone size: few; J gene: TRBJ2-3
CDR3 protein: CASSLVVAVRGETQYF; CDR3 DNA: TGTGCCAGCAGCTTGGTGGTGGCTGTGAGGGGAGAGACCCAGTACTTC; V gene: TRBV5-5; D gene: .; clone size: many; J gene: TRBJ2-5
CDR3 protein: CASSYGGRSSTDTQYF; CDR3 DNA: TGTGCCAGCAGTTACGGAGGAAGATCTAGCACAGATACGCAGTATTTT; V gene: TRBV6-2/TRBV6-3; D gene: .; clone size: once; J gene: TRBJ2-3
CDR3 protein: CASSYSRSLGYTF; CDR3 DNA: TGTGCCAGCAGTTACTCCAGATCCCTTGGCTACACCTTC; V gene: TRBV6-5; D gene: .; clone size: many; J gene: TRBJ1-2
CDR3 protein: CASSDAVSGGTYEQYF; CDR3 DNA: TGTGCCAGCAGCGACGCGGTTTCGGGGGGCACTTACGAGCAGTACTTC; V gene: TRBV7-9; D gene: .; clone size: few; J gene: TRBJ2-7
CDR3 protein: CASSPGQGDEQYF; CDR3 DNA: TGCGCCAGCAGCCCGGGACAGGGTGACGAGCAGTACTTC; V gene: TRBV4-1; D gene: TRBD1; clone size: many; J gene: TRBJ2-7
CDR3 protein: CASSSTGTPNSPLHF; CDR3 DNA: TGTGCCAGCAGTTCGACAGGGACACCTAATTCACCCCTCCACTTT; V gene: TRBV2; D gene: TRBD1; clone size: many; J gene: TRBJ1-6
CDR3 protein: CASSYRLAGSTDTQYF; CDR3 DNA: TGCGCCAGCAGCTACAGACTAGCGGGGAGCACAGATACGCAGTATTTT; V gene: TRBV4-1; D gene: TRBD2; clone size: few; J gene: TRBJ2-3
CDR3 protein: CASSLDGNPNYGYTF; CDR3 DNA: TGTGCCAGCAGCTTGGACGGGAATCCTAACTATGGCTACACCTTC; V gene: TRBV5-8; D gene: .; clone size: .; J gene: TRBJ1-2
CDR3 protein: CASSLERARTEAFF; CDR3 DNA: TGTGCCAGCAGCTTAGAGAGGGCCCGGACTGAAGCTTTCTTT; V gene: TRBV7-2; D gene: .; clone size: .; J gene: TRBJ1-1
CDR3 protein: CSARGGRLYEQYF; CDR3 DNA: TGCAGTGCTAGGGGGGGGCGTCTCTACGAGCAGTACTTC; V gene: TRBV20-1; D gene: .; clone size: .; J gene: TRBJ2-7
CDR3 protein: CASIGYGEQFF; CDR3 DNA: TGTGCCAGCATAGGTTATGGTGAGCAGTTCTTC; V gene: TRBV28; D gene: .; clone size: .; J gene: TRBJ2-1
CDR3 protein: CASLTGGVNTEAFF; CDR3 DNA: TGTGCCAGTTTGACAGGGGGTGTGAACACTGAAGCTTTCTTT; V gene: TRBV6-1; D gene: TRBD1; clone size: .; J gene: TRBJ1-1
CDR3 protein: CASSYSIETSGGSDEQFF; CDR3 DNA: TGTGCCAGCAGTTACTCGATCGAGACTAGCGGGGGGTCTGATGAGCAGTTCTTC; V gene: TRBV6-2/TRBV6-3; D gene: TRBD2; clone size: .; J gene: TRBJ2-1
CDR3 protein: CATSRDVLAGSSYNEQFF; CDR3 DNA: TGTGCCACCAGCAGAGATGTGCTAGCGGGGAGCTCCTACAATGAGCAGTTCTTC; V gene: TRBV15; D gene: TRBD2; clone size: few; J gene: TRBJ2-1
CDR3 protein: CASSQDAGNSYNEQFF; CDR3 DNA: TGCGCCAGCAGCCAAGATGCTGGGAACTCCTACAATGAGCAGTTCTTC; V gene: TRBV4-1; D gene: .; clone size: .; J gene: TRBJ2-1
CDR3 protein: CASRLAGNNEQFF; CDR3 DNA: TGTGCTAGTCGACTAGCGGGAAACAATGAGCAGTTCTTC; V gene: TRBV12-5; D gene: TRBD2; clone size: .; J gene: TRBJ2-1
CDR3 protein: CASSRTTVETQYF; CDR3 DNA: TGTGCCAGCAGCCGGACTACCGTGGAGACCCAGTACTTC; V gene: TRBV7-9; D gene: .; clone size: .; J gene: TRBJ2-5
CDR3 protein: CASRRGQGQTYGYTF; CDR3 DNA: TGTGCCAGCCGAAGGGGACAGGGTCAAACCTATGGCTACACCTTC; V gene: TRBV2; D gene: TRBD1; clone size: .; J gene: TRBJ1-2
CDR3 protein: CASSQPLTRSTDTQYF; CDR3 DNA: TGTGCCAGCAGCCAACCTCTTACCCGAAGCACAGATACGCAGTATTTT; V gene: TRBV3-1; D gene: .; clone size: .; J gene: TRBJ2-3
CDR3 protein: CASSLTGDYEQYF; CDR3 DNA: TGCGCCAGCAGCTTGACAGGGGACTACGAGCAGTACTTC; V gene: TRBV5-1; D gene: TRBD1; clone size: many; J gene: TRBJ2-7
CDR3 protein: CSAPPQTNEQFF; CDR3 DNA: TGCAGTGCTCCTCCGCAGACCAATGAGCAGTTCTTC; V gene: TRBV20-1; D gene: .; clone size: once; J gene: TRBJ2-1
CDR3 protein: CASSYGPDGEKLFF; CDR3 DNA: TGTGCCAGCAGCTACGGCCCAGACGGTGAAAAACTGTTTTTT; V gene: TRBV12-3/TRBV12-4; D gene: .; clone size: .; J gene: TRBJ1-4
CDR3 protein: CASSGRETDTQYF; CDR3 DNA: TGCGCCAGCAGCGGCAGGGAGACAGATACGCAGTATTTT; V gene: TRBV5-1; D gene: .; clone size: few; J gene: TRBJ2-3
CDR3 protein: CASSQGQGASYEQYF; CDR3 DNA: TGCGCCAGCAGCCAAGGACAGGGGGCCTCCTACGAGCAGTACTTC; V gene: TRBV4-1; D gene: TRBD1; clone size: many; J gene: TRBJ2-7
CDR3 protein: CASSLVKDRALSSTEAFF; CDR3 DNA: TGTGCCAGCAGCTTAGTTAAGGACAGGGCCCTTTCGAGCACTGAAGCTTTCTTT; V gene: TRBV11-2; D gene: TRBD1; clone size: .; J gene: TRBJ1-1
CDR3 protein: CASSQQLVSDTQYF; CDR3 DNA: TGTGCCAGCAGCCAACAACTAGTCTCAGATACGCAGTATTTT; V gene: TRBV12-3/TRBV12-4; D gene: .; clone size: .; J gene: TRBJ2-3
CDR3 protein: CASSYSGQNYEQYF; CDR3 DNA: TGTGCCAGCAGTTACTCGGGCCAGAACTACGAGCAGTACTTC; V gene: TRBV6-6; D gene: .; clone size: .; J gene: TRBJ2-7
CDR3 protein: CSGWRFTEAFF; CDR3 DNA: TGCAGCGGCTGGCGGTTTACTGAAGCTTTCTTT; V gene: TRBV29-1; D gene: .; clone size: .; J gene: TRBJ1-1
CDR3 protein: CASSLMDATDTQYF; CDR3 DNA: TGCGCCAGCAGCTTGATGGACGCCACAGATACGCAGTATTTT; V gene: TRBV5-1; D gene: .; clone size: .; J gene: TRBJ2-3
CDR3 protein: CASSLQGRATNEKLFF; CDR3 DNA: TGTGCCAGCAGCTTACAGGGAAGGGCAACTAATGAAAAACTGTTTTTT; V gene: TRBV7-2; D gene: .; clone size: few; J gene: TRBJ1-4
CDR3 protein: CSGAGVGNTIYF; CDR3 DNA: TGCAGTGGGGCAGGGGTTGGAAACACCATATATTTT; V gene: TRBV20-1; D gene: .; clone size: .; J gene: TRBJ1-3
CDR3 protein: CSAKDRGYYNYGYTF; CDR3 DNA: TGCAGTGCTAAAGACAGGGGCTATTATAACTATGGCTACACCTTC; V gene: TRBV20-1; D gene: TRBD1; clone size: .; J gene: TRBJ1-2
CDR3 protein: CASRVSPGGGSFQIQFF; CDR3 DNA: TGTGCCAGTCGAGTGTCTCCGGGGGGCGGGTCTTTCCAAATCCAGTTCTTC; V gene: TRBV28; D gene: .; clone size: .; J gene: TRBJ2-1
CDR3 protein: CASSSTGEWYF; CDR3 DNA: TGTGCCAGCAGCTCAACAGGGGAATGGTACTTC; V gene: TRBV7-9; D gene: TRBD1; clone size: few; J gene: TRBJ2-5
CDR3 protein: CASSDGGGAGSPLHF; CDR3 DNA: TGTGCCAGCAGTGACGGCGGGGGCGCCGGTTCACCCCTCCACTTT; V gene: TRBV25-1; D gene: .; clone size: .; J gene: TRBJ1-6
CDR3 protein: CSAGDRGNAYEQYF; CDR3 DNA: TGCAGTGCTGGGGACAGGGGGAATGCCTACGAGCAGTACTTC; V gene: TRBV20-1; D gene: TRBD1; clone size: .; J gene: TRBJ2-7
CDR3 protein: CASSTDGIDEKLFF; CDR3 DNA: TGTGCCAGCAGTACCGACGGTATTGATGAAAAACTGTTTTTT; V gene: TRBV6-2/TRBV6-3; D gene: .; clone size: few; J gene: TRBJ1-4
CDR3 protein: CASSYSGRGYTF; CDR3 DNA: TGTGCCAGCAGTTACTCTGGAAGGGGCTACACCTTC; V gene: TRBV6-5; D gene: .; clone size: .; J gene: TRBJ1-2
CDR3 protein: CTSSVGGSYEQYF; CDR3 DNA: TGTACCAGCAGCGTAGGAGGGTCCTACGAGCAGTACTTC; V gene: TRBV9; D gene: .; clone size: once; J gene: TRBJ2-7
CDR3 protein: CASSLRRGAGTDTQYF; CDR3 DNA: TGTGCCAGCAGTTTAAGGCGGGGGGCAGGCACAGATACGCAGTATTTT; V gene: TRBV27; D gene: TRBD2; clone size: once; J gene: TRBJ2-3
CDR3 protein: CASSLVPGLDSYEQYF; CDR3 DNA: TGCGCCAGCAGCTTGGTTCCGGGGTTGGACTCCTACGAGCAGTACTTC; V gene: TRBV5-1; D gene: .; clone size: .; J gene: TRBJ2-7
CDR3 protein: CSARDGGQPDEKLFF; CDR3 DNA: TGCAGTGCTAGAGATGGCGGACAACCAGATGAAAAACTGTTTTTT; V gene: TRBV20-1; D gene: .; clone size: few; J gene: TRBJ1-4
CDR3 protein: CASSLAAGATEAFF; CDR3 DNA: TGTGCCAGCAGCTTAGCTGCAGGGGCGACTGAAGCTTTCTTT; V gene: TRBV11-3; D gene: .; clone size: .; J gene: TRBJ1-1
CDR3 protein: CASSLFDSAADTQYF; CDR3 DNA: TGCGCCAGCAGCTTGTTCGACAGCGCGGCAGATACGCAGTATTTT; V gene: TRBV5-1; D gene: .; clone size: few; J gene: TRBJ2-3
CDR3 protein: CAGSKNHGETQYF; CDR3 DNA: TGTGCCGGCAGCAAAAACCACGGAGAGACCCAGTACTTC; V gene: TRBV7-2; D gene: .; clone size: .; J gene: TRBJ2-5